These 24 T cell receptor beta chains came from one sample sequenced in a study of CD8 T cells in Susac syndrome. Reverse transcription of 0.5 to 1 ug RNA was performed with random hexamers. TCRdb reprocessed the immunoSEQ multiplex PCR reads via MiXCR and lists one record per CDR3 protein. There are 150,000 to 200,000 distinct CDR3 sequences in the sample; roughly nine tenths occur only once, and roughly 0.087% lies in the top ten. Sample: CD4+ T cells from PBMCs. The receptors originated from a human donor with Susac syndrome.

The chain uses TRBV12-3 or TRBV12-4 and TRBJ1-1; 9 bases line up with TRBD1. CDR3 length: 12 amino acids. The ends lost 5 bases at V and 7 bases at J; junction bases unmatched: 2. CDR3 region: CASSRTGVEAFF. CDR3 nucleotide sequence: TGTGCCAGCAGTCGGACAGGGGTTGAAGCTTTCTTT.

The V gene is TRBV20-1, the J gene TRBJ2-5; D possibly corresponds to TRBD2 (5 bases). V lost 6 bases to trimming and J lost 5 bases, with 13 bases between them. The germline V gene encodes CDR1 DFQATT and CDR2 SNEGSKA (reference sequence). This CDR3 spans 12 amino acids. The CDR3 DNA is TGCAGTGCGGGGAGCCGCCGTGAGACCCAGTACTTC. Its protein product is CSAGSRRETQYF.

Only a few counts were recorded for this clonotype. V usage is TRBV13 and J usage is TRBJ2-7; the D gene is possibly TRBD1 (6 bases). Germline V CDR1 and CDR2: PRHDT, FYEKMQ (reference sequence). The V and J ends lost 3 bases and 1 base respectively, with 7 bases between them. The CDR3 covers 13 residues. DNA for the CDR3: TGTGCCAGCAGCTTCGGACAGTCCTACGAGCAGTACTTC. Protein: CASSFGQSYEQYF.

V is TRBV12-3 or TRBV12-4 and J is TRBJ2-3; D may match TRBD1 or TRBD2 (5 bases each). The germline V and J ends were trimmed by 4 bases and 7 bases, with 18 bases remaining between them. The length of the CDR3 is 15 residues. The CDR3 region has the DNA TGTGCCAGCAGTTCGGGACCTCGCGGGTTATATACGCAGTATTTT. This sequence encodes CASSSGPRGLYTQYF.

CDR3 in DNA: TGCGCCAGCAAGGTCGGGGGGGCCTATGGCTACACCTTC. Residues: CASKVGGAYGYTF. The genes are TRBV5-1 and TRBJ1-2; D is possibly TRBD1 (6 bases). The germline gives CDR1 SGHRS, CDR2 YFSETQ. The CDR3 is made up of 13 amino acids. Trimming pared 6 bases from V and 4 bases from J, leaving 13 bases between.

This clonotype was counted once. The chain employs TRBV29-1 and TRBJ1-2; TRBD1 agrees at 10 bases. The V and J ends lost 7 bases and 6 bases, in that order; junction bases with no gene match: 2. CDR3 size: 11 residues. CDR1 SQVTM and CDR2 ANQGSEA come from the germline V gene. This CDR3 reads CSAGTGDGYTF. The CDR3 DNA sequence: TGCAGCGCCGGGACAGGGGATGGCTACACCTTC. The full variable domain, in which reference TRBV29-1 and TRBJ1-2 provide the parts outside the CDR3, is SAVISQKPSRDICQRGTSLTIQCQVDSQVTMMFWYRQQPGQSLTLIATANQGSEATYESGFVIDKFPISRPNLTFSTLTVSNMSPEDSSIYLCSAGTGDGYTFGSGTRLTVV.

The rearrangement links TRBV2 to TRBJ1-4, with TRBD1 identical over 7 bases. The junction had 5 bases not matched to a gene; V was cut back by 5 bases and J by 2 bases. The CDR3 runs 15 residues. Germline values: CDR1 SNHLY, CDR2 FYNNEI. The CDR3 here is CASSLEGQTNEKLFF. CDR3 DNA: TGTGCCAGCAGTTTAGAGGGACAGACTAATGAAAAACTGTTTTTT.

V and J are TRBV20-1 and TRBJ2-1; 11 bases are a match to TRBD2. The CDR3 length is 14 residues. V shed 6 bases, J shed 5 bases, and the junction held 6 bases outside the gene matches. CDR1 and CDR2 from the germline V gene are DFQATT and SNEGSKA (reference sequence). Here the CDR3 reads CSAIAGGPDNEQFF. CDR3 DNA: TGCAGTGCCATAGCGGGAGGGCCAGACAATGAGCAGTTCTTC.

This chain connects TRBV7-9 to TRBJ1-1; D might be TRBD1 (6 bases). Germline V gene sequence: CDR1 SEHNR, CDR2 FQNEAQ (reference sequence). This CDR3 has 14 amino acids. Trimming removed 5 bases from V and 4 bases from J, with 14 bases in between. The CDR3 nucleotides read TGTGCCAGCAGCGCACAGGGTTTTGCCACTGAAGCTTTCTTT. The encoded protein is CASSAQGFATEAFF.

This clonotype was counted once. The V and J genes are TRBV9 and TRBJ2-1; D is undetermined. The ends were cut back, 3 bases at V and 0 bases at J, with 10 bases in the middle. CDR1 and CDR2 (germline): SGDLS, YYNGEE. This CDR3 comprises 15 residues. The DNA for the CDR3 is TGTGCCAGCAGCGCCACAGAGAGCTCCTACAATGAGCAGTTCTTC. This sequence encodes CASSATESSYNEQFF.

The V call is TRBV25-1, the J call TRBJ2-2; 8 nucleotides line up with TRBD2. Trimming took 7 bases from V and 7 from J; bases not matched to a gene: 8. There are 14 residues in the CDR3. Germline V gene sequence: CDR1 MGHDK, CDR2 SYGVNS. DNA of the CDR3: TGTGCCAGCATGACGGGGGGGCCCGGCGGGGAGCTGTTTTTT. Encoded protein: CASMTGGPGGELFF. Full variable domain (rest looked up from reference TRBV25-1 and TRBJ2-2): EADIYQTPRYLVIGTGKKITLECSQTMGHDKMYWYQQDPGMELHLIHYSYGVNSTEKGDLSSESTVSRIRTEHFPLTLESARPSHTSQYLCASMTGGPGGELFFGEGSRLTVL.

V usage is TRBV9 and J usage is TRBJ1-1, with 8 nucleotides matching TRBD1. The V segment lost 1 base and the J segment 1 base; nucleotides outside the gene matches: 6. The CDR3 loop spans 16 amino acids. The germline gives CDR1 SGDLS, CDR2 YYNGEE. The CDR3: CASSVKGGTGNTEAFF. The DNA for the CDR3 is TGTGCCAGCAGCGTAAAAGGGGGGACAGGGAACACTGAAGCTTTCTTT.

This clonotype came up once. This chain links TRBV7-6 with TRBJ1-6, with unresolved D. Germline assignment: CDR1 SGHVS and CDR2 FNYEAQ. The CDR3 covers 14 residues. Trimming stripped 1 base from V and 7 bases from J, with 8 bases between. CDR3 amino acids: CASSLDTVNSPLHF. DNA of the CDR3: TGTGCCAGCAGCTTAGACACTGTAAATTCACCCCTCCACTTT. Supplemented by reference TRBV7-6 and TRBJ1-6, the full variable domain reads GAGVSQSPRYKVTKRGQDVALRCDPISGHVSLYWYRQALGQGPEFLTYFNYEAQQDKSGLPNDRFSAERPEGSISTLTIQRTEQRDSAMYRCASSLDTVNSPLHFGNGTRLTVT.

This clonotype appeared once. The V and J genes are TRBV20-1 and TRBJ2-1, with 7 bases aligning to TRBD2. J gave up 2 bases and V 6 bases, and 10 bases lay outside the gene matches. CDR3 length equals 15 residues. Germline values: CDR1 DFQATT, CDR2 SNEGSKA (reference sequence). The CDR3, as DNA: TGCAGTGCCCGCCCAGCGGGACTCACCTACAATGAGCAGTTCTTC. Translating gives CSARPAGLTYNEQFF.

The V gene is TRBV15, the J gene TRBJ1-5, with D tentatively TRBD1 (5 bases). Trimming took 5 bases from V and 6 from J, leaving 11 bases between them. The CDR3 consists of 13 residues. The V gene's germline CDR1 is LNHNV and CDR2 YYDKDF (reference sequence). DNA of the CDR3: TGTGCCACCAGCGATGTGGGGCGTCAGCCCCAGCATTTT. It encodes CATSDVGRQPQHF.

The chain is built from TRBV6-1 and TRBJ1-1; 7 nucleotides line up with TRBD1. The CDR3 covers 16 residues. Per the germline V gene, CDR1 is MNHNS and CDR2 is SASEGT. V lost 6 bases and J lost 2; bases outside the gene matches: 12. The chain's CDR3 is CASRGGQVGENTEAFF. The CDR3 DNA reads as TGTGCCAGCAGGGGCGGACAGGTCGGGGAAAACACTGAAGCTTTCTTT.

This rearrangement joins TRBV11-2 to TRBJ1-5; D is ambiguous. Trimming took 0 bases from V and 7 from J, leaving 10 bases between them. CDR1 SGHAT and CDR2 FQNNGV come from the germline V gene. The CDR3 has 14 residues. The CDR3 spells CASSLESGRQPQHF. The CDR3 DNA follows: TGTGCCAGCAGCTTAGAGTCGGGGAGACAGCCCCAGCATTTT.

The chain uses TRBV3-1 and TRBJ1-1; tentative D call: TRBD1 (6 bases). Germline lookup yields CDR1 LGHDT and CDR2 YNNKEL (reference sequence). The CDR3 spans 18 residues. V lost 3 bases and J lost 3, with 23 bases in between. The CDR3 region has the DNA TGTGCCAGCAGCCACCTCAGGGGTAGCCTTGTTATGGACACTGAAGCTTTCTTT. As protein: CASSHLRGSLVMDTEAFF.

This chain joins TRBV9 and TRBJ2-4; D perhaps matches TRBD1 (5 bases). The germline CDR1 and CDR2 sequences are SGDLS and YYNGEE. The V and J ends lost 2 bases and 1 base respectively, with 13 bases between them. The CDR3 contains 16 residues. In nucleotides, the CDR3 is TGTGCCAGCAGCGTTACCGACAGTATTGCCAAAAACATTCAGTACTTC. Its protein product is CASSVTDSIAKNIQYF.

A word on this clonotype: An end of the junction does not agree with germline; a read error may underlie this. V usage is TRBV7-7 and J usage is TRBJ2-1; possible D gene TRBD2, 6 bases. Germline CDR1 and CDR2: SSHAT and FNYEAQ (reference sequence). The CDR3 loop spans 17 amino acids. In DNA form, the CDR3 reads TGTGCTAGCAGCCCTAGGCTAGCGCCGAGCTCCTACAATGAGCAGTTCTTC. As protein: CASSPRLAPSSYNEQFF.

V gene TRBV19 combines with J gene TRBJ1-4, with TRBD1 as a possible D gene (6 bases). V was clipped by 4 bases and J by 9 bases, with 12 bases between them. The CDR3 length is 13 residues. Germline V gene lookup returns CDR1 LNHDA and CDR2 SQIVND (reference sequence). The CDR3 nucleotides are TGTGCCAGTAGTACGGACAGTTGGAAAAAACTGTTTTTT. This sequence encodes CASSTDSWKKLFF.

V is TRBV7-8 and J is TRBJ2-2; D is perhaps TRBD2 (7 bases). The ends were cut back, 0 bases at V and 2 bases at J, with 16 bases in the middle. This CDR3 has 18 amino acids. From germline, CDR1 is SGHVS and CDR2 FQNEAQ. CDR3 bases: TGTGCCAGCAGCTTAGCGAGGGGGGCGGGGGTAAACACCGGGGAGCTGTTTTTT. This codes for CASSLARGAGVNTGELFF.

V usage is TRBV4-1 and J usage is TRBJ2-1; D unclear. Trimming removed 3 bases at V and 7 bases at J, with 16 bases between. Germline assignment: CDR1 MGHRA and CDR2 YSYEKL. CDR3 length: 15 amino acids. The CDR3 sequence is CASSHPGRVQNEQFF. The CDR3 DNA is TGCGCCAGCAGCCACCCCGGAAGGGTACAAAATGAGCAGTTCTTC.

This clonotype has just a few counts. The CDR3 loop reads CASSDGDYGYTF. Written as DNA, the CDR3 is TGTGCCAGCTCAGACGGAGACTATGGCTACACCTTC. The gene calls are TRBV18 and TRBJ1-2; D is undetermined. V lost 5 bases and J 3 bases, leaving 7 bases between the germline ends. The CDR3 is 12 amino acids. CDR1 and CDR2 from the germline V gene are KGHSH and LQKENI. The variable domain in full, completed from reference TRBV18 and TRBJ1-2, reads NAGVMQNPRHLVRRRGQEARLRCSPMKGHSHVYWYRQLPEEGLKFMVYLQKENIIDESGMPKERFSAEFPKEGPSILRIQQVVRGDSAAYFCASSDGDYGYTFGSGTRLTVV.